This T cell receptor (beta chain) was recorded in a study of PD-L1 blockade in urothelial cancer. Method: immunoSEQ multiplex PCR; TCRdb's copy keeps in-frame clones and lacks some. The sample lists more than 40,000 clones, approximately 90% occurring once. V lost 0 bases and J 4 bases, leaving 9 bases between the germline ends. CDR1 is LGHNA and CDR2 is YSLEER in the germline V gene. CDR3 length: 15 amino acids. This clone was counted a few times. The sequence came from a woman aged 55-70 years with urothelial cancer. J is TRBJ1-4 and V is TRBV4-3; no definite D call. Sequencing was performed on PBMCs, taken around atezolizumab (anti-PD-L1) treatment. This chain's CDR3 is CASSQDPGINEKLFF. In DNA, the CDR3 is TGCGCCAGCAGCCAAGATCCGGGGATTAATGAAAAACTGTTTTTT.